This TCR beta chain is drawn from a study of PD-L1 blockade in urothelial cancer. Some clones are missing from TCRdb's copy, which holds only in-frame ones; the method was immunoSEQ multiplex PCR. The repertoire includes 70,000 or so clones, about 85% of them detected once, and 4% to 6% sits in the top ten. V dropped 6 bases and J dropped 6; count of bases not matched to a gene: 10. Germline assignment: CDR1 MNHNS and CDR2 SASEGT. The CDR3 has 15 residues. This chain connects TRBV6-1 to TRBJ2-7, with 11 bases aligning to TRBD2. The TCR sequence derives from a man aged 65 to 85 with urothelial cancer. Sequenced here: PBMCs, sampled around atezolizumab (anti-PD-L1) treatment. CDR3 sequence (DNA): TGTGCCAGCAGAAATATAGCGGGAGGGCCACCCGAGCAGTACTTC. The encoded protein is CASRNIAGGPPEQYF.